These 23 T cell receptor beta chains originate from one sample sequenced in a study of cytomegalovirus exposure and HLA in healthy donors. PCR amplification relied on 60 Vbeta primers (plus 13 Jbeta primers). Clones were read by immunoSEQ multiplex PCR, and TCRdb kept only the in-frame ones, dropping some. This sample carries about 160,000 clones, about 80% of them seen once, and the ten largest clones take around 2.2%. Sequencing used PBMCs. These receptors originate from a man aged 50-60 years in good health and CMV-seropositive.

The rearrangement links TRBV27 to TRBJ1-2; D unclear. The V gene's germline CDR1 is MNHEY and CDR2 SMNVEV (reference sequence). Trimming left V 4 bases short and J 0 bases short, with 6 bases between. This CDR3 is 13 amino acids long. As DNA, the CDR3 is TGTGCCAGCAGTTCTAACCCTAACTATGGCTACACCTTC. Amino acid sequence: CASSSNPNYGYTF.

CDR3 protein: CASSSWQGPSAYGYTF. The CDR3 DNA reads TGTGCCAGCAGCTCCTGGCAGGGGCCCTCTGCTTATGGCTACACCTTC. The gene calls are TRBV7-9 and TRBJ1-2, with D perhaps matching TRBD1 (6 bases). The CDR3 has 16 residues. From germline, CDR1 is SEHNR and CDR2 FQNEAQ (reference sequence). Trimming took off 4 bases at V and 5 bases at J, with 20 bases between the two ends.

The V call is TRBV7-6, the J call TRBJ2-3, with 7 bases identical to TRBD2. In germline, CDR1 is SGHVS, CDR2 FNYEAQ. The CDR3 contains 15 residues. Germline trimming cut 6 bases from V and 3 bases from J; bases unmatched to any gene: 9. The chain's CDR3 is CASSTEGRGTDTQYF. In DNA form, the CDR3 reads TGTGCCAGCAGTACTGAGGGGAGGGGTACAGATACGCAGTATTTT.

The chain recombines TRBV19 with TRBJ2-4; 9 positions match TRBD1. Germline CDR1 LNHDA, CDR2 SQIVND (reference sequence). The CDR3 runs to 15 residues. V lost 0 bases, J lost 4 bases, and 1 base stayed unmatched. CDR3 residues: CASSIEGTGKNIQYF. In DNA form, the CDR3 reads TGTGCCAGTAGTATAGAGGGGACAGGGAAAAACATTCAGTACTTC.

This clone was detected only a few times. V usage is TRBV5-4 and J usage is TRBJ2-1; 9 bases are shared with TRBD2. Germline V CDR1 and CDR2: SGHNT, YYREEE (reference sequence). Losses at the gene ends were 0 bases for V and 6 bases for J; bases not matched to a gene: 10. The CDR3 is 17 residues long. The CDR3: CASSLAGRGGLLNEQFF. DNA of the CDR3: TGTGCCAGCAGCTTGGCCGGGCGGGGGGGCTTGCTCAATGAGCAGTTCTTC.

The V gene is TRBV28, the J gene TRBJ1-2; no clear D. Germline-derived CDR1 and CDR2 are MDHEN and SYDVKM. The CDR3 runs to 14 residues. V shed 7 bases and J shed 2 bases, with 14 bases lying between them. The CDR3 is CASTPPGRNYGYTF. CDR3 sequence (DNA): TGTGCCAGCACTCCCCCTGGCAGGAACTATGGCTACACCTTC.

This clone was seen a single time. V and J are TRBV5-1 and TRBJ2-2, with 9 bases matching TRBD1. With V trimmed by 5 bases and J by 4 bases, 6 bases remained unmatched. The CDR3 is 15 residues long. The V gene's germline CDR1 is SGHRS and CDR2 YFSETQ. DNA of the CDR3: TGCGCCAGCAGGTTAGGACAGGGGACCACCGGGGAGCTGTTTTTT. Translating it yields CASRLGQGTTGELFF.

A few counts support this clone. The chain recombines TRBV10-2 with TRBJ1-4, with 7 bases aligning to TRBD1. This CDR3 has 13 amino acids. Germline V lookup: CDR1 WSHSY, CDR2 SAAADI. Trimming at V came to 3 bases and at J to 10 bases, leaving 5 bases not matched to a gene. This CDR3 is CASSEQGRGKLFF. Written as DNA, the CDR3 is TGCGCCAGCAGTGAACAGGGGCGAGGAAAACTGTTTTTT.

The chain links TRBV18 to TRBJ1-6; 7 nucleotides match TRBD1. CDR1 and CDR2 (germline): KGHSH, LQKENI. The CDR3 is made up of 15 amino acids. The junction had 6 bases not matched to a gene; V was cut back by 1 base and J by 9 bases. In DNA, the CDR3 is TGTGCCAGCTCACCACGACAGGGCGATTCTTCACCCCTCCACTTT. This encodes CASSPRQGDSSPLHF.

The chain recombines TRBV7-6 with TRBJ2-3; tentatively, D is TRBD2 (5 bases). The CDR3 contains 15 residues. Per germline, CDR1 SGHVS and CDR2 FNYEAQ. Trimming stripped 2 bases from V and 1 base from J, with 10 bases between. CDR3 coding DNA: TGTGCCAGCAGCTTAACCGGGGTGGGCACAGATACGCAGTATTTT. As protein: CASSLTGVGTDTQYF.

V and J are TRBV10-2 and TRBJ2-5; 10 nucleotides line up with TRBD1. The junction had 4 bases not matched to a gene; V was cut back by 9 bases and J by 0 bases. From germline, CDR1 is WSHSY and CDR2 SAAADI. The CDR3 totals 14 residues. CDR3: CASKDRGYQETQYF. The DNA for the CDR3 is TGCGCCAGTAAGGACAGGGGGTACCAAGAGACCCAGTACTTC.

The rearrangement uses TRBV9 and TRBJ2-1; 8 bases line up with TRBD2. The J segment lost 7 bases and the V segment lost 3 bases, leaving 6 bases of the junction unmatched. Looked up from germline, CDR1 is SGDLS and CDR2 is YYNGEE. This CDR3 comprises 14 residues. The CDR3 loop reads CASSGAGVWNEQFF. The CDR3 DNA sequence: TGTGCCAGCAGCGGAGCGGGGGTATGGAATGAGCAGTTCTTC.

The chain joins TRBV7-8 to TRBJ2-7, with 10 nucleotides matching TRBD2. CDR3 length: 17 amino acids. Trimming took 1 base from V and 3 from J; bases not matched to a gene: 9. Germline CDR1 SGHVS, CDR2 FQNEAQ. The CDR3 here is CASSLEPLLAGLYEQYF. The CDR3 coding sequence is TGTGCCAGCAGCTTAGAACCCTTACTAGCGGGACTCTACGAGCAGTACTTC.

This clone was seen a single time. The J gene is TRBJ2-7, the V gene TRBV6-6, with a tentative D call TRBD1 (6 bases). Germline CDR1 MNHNY, CDR2 SVGAGI (reference sequence). The CDR3 runs 13 residues. Deletions cut 5 bases from V and 0 bases from J, with 8 bases between. CDR3 DNA: TGTGCCAGCAGTAAGACAGGCTCCTACGAGCAGTACTTC. It specifies CASSKTGSYEQYF.

The rearrangement uses TRBV6-1 and TRBJ1-1; 8 bases line up with TRBD1. CDR1 and CDR2 from the germline V gene are MNHNS and SASEGT. CDR3 length: 14 residues. Trimming cost V 5 bases and J 1 base; bases outside gene matches: 3. This chain's CDR3 is CASSLDRANTEAFF. DNA for the CDR3: TGTGCCAGCAGTTTGGACAGGGCGAACACTGAAGCTTTCTTT.

In this sample, this clone turned up a few times. This chain joins TRBV27 and TRBJ1-2, with a tentative D call TRBD1 (5 bases). CDR1 MNHEY and CDR2 SMNVEV come from the germline V gene (reference sequence). Trimming took 7 bases from V and 4 from J, leaving 16 bases between them. This CDR3 contains 14 residues. CDR3 DNA sequence: TGTGCCAGCACCCAAAGGGGAACCAGCTATGGCTACACCTTC. The encoded protein is CASTQRGTSYGYTF.

The gene calls are TRBV9 and TRBJ2-1; 10 bases align to TRBD2. V was clipped by 1 base and J by 9 bases; unmatched bases: 7. This CDR3 contains 15 residues. CDR1 is SGDLS and CDR2 is YYNGEE in the germline V gene. The CDR3 DNA sequence: TGTGCCAGCAGCGTAAGGCCCAGGACTAGCGGTGAGCAGTTCTTC. Its protein product is CASSVRPRTSGEQFF.

The CDR3 DNA reads TGTGCCAGTAGTAGCGGGGGGGCCGAAGAGACCCAGTACTTC. This encodes CASSSGGAEETQYF. V and J are TRBV5-4 and TRBJ2-5; 11 positions agree with TRBD2. The V segment lost 8 bases and the J segment 3 bases; nucleotides outside the gene matches: 6. Germline loops: CDR1 SGHNT, CDR2 YYREEE (reference sequence). The CDR3 sequence is 14 residues long.

V is TRBV18 and J is TRBJ1-6; D is undetermined. CDR3 length: 15 residues. Trimming cost V 0 bases and J 7 bases, with 10 bases left between them. CDR1 KGHSH and CDR2 LQKENI come from the germline V gene. CDR3 bases: TGTGCCAGCTCACCACCGGGCAGAGACAATTCACCCCTCCACTTT. Translating it yields CASSPPGRDNSPLHF.

This chain connects TRBV5-1 to TRBJ1-1; 11 positions agree with TRBD1. The germline V gene encodes CDR1 SGHRS and CDR2 YFSETQ. Trimming cost V 4 bases and J 3 bases; bases outside gene matches: 8. CDR3 size: 16 residues. In DNA form, the CDR3 reads TGCGCCAGCAGCCGTGGACAGGGGGCGGGGGACACTGAAGCTTTCTTT. This sequence encodes CASSRGQGAGDTEAFF.

V is TRBV27 and J is TRBJ1-1; D unresolved. The germline V gene encodes CDR1 MNHEY and CDR2 SMNVEV (reference sequence). CDR3 length equals 13 residues. Trimming shortened V by 2 bases and J by 7 bases, and 11 bases separated the two germline ends. The CDR3 protein is CASSLAQWSEAFF. CDR3 bases: TGTGCCAGCAGTTTAGCCCAGTGGAGTGAAGCTTTCTTT.

V usage is TRBV19 and J usage is TRBJ1-1, with TRBD1 identical over 9 bases. V shed 5 bases, J shed 5 bases, and the junction held 6 bases outside the gene matches. The CDR3 is 14 amino acids. Per germline, CDR1 LNHDA and CDR2 SQIVND (reference sequence). The CDR3 loop reads CASSGRQGGTEAFF. The CDR3 nucleotides read TGTGCCAGTAGTGGTAGACAGGGGGGGACTGAAGCTTTCTTT.

The genes are TRBV7-9 and TRBJ1-2; TRBD1 agrees at 9 bases. The CDR3 sequence is 12 residues long. Per the germline V gene, CDR1 is SEHNR and CDR2 is FQNEAQ (reference sequence). The V segment lost 4 bases and the J segment 8 bases; nucleotides outside the gene matches: 2. This chain's CDR3 is CASSWTGDGYTF. The CDR3 region has the DNA TGTGCCAGCAGCTGGACAGGGGACGGCTACACCTTC.